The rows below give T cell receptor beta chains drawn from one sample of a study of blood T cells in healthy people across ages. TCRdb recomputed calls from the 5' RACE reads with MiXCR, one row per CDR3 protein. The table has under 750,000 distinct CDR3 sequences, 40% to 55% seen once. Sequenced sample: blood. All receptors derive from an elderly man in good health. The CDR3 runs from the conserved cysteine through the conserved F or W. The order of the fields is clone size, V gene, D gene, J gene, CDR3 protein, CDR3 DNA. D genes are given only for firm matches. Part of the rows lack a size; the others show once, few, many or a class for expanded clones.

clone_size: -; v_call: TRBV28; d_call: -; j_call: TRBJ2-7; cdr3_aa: CASNLDLYPYEQYF; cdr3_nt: TGTGCCAGCAACCTGGACCTTTACCCCTACGAGCAGTACTTC
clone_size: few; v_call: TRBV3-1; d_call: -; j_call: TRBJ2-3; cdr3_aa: CASSQRVSTDTQYF; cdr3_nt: TGTGCCAGCAGCCAAAGAGTGAGCACAGATACGCAGTATTTT
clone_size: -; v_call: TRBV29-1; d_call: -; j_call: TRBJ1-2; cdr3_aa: CSVELLGTPGYTF; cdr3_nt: TGCAGCGTTGAACTACTCGGGACTCCGGGCTACACCTTC
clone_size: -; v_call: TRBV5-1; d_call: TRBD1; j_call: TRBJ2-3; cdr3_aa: CASSRRTGKTDTQYF; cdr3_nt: TGCGCCAGCAGCAGACGGACAGGAAAAACAGATACGCAGTATTTT
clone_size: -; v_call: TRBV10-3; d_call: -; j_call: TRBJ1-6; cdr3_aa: CAISEWDGRWSPLHF; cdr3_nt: TGTGCCATCAGTGAGTGGGACGGTCGGTGGTCACCCCTCCACTTT
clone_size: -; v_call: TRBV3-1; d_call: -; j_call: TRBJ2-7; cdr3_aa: CASSQRGSSYEQYF; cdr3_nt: TGTGCCAGCAGCCAACGGGGGAGCTCCTACGAGCAGTACTTC
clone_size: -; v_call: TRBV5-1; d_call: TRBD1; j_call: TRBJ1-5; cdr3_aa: CASSLEGAESQPQHF; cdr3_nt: TGCGCCAGCAGCTTGGAGGGGGCGGAAAGTCAGCCCCAGCATTTT
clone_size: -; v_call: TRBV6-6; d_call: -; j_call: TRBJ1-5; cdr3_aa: CASRATDNQPQHF; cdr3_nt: TGTGCCAGCAGGGCGACAGATAATCAGCCCCAGCATTTT
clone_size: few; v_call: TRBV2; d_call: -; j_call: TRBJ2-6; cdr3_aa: CASIPNGGGANVLTF; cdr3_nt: TGTGCCAGCATCCCAAATGGTGGTGGGGCCAACGTCCTGACTTTC
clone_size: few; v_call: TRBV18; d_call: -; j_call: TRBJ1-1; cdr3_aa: CASSPAGDTEAFF; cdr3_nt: TGTGCCAGCTCGCCAGCGGGGGACACTGAAGCTTTCTTT
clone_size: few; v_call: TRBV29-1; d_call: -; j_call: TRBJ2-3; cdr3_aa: CSVTAPDTQYF; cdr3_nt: TGCAGCGTTACGGCTCCAGATACGCAGTATTTT
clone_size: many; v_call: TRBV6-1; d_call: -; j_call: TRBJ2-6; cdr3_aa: CASNRQGQSRAGANVLTF; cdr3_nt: TGTGCCAGCAACCGCCAGGGGCAATCGAGGGCTGGGGCCAACGTCCTGACTTTC
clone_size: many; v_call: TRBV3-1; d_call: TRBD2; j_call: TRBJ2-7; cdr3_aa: CASSQVLAGPYEQYF; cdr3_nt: TGTGCCAGCAGCCAGGTACTAGCGGGACCCTACGAGCAGTACTTC
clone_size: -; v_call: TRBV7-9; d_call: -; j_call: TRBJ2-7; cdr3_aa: CASSVSLGPSGEQYF; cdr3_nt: TGTGCCAGCAGCGTGTCTTTGGGCCCCTCCGGCGAGCAGTACTTC
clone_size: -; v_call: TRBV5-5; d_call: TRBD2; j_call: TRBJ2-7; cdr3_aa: CASSLERLAGGSEQYF; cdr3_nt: TGTGCCAGCAGCTTGGAGCGACTAGCGGGAGGATCCGAGCAGTACTTC
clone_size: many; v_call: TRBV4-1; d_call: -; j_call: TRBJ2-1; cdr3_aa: CASSQAGSLNEQFF; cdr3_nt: TGCGCCAGCAGCCAAGCGGGCTCTCTCAATGAGCAGTTCTTC
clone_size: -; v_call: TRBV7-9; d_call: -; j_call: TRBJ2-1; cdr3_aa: CASSPRGENEQFF; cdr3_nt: TGTGCCAGCAGCCCAAGGGGGGAAAATGAGCAGTTCTTC
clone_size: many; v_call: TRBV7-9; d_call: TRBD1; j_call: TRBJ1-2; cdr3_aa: CASRPDRGRYTF; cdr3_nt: TGTGCCAGCAGGCCGGACAGGGGCCGCTACACCTTC
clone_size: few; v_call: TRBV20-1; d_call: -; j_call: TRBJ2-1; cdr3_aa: CSARGPGTYNEQFF; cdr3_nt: TGCAGTGCTAGAGGCCCGGGGACCTACAATGAGCAGTTCTTC
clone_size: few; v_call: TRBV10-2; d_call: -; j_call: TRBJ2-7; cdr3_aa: CASSGPIIGVYEQYF; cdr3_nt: TGCGCCAGCAGTGGTCCTATAATCGGAGTCTACGAGCAGTACTTC
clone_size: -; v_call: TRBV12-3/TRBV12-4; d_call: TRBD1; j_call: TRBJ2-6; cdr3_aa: CASSQGQQGDSGANVLTF; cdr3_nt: TGTGCCAGCAGTCAGGGACAGCAAGGGGACTCTGGGGCCAACGTCCTGACTTTC
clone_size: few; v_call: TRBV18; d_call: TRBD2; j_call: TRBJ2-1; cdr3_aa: CASSGEGVGSVQFF; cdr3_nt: TGTGCCAGCTCCGGGGAGGGAGTCGGTAGTGTGCAGTTCTTC
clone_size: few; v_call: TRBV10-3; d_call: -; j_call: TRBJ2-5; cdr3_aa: CAISEPGLRETQYF; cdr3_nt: TGTGCCATCAGTGAGCCGGGACTTCGAGAGACCCAGTACTTC
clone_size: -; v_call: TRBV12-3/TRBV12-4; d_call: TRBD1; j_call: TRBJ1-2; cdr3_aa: CASSLGTARYGYTF; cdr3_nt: TGTGCCAGCAGCCTGGGGACAGCTCGCTATGGCTACACCTTC